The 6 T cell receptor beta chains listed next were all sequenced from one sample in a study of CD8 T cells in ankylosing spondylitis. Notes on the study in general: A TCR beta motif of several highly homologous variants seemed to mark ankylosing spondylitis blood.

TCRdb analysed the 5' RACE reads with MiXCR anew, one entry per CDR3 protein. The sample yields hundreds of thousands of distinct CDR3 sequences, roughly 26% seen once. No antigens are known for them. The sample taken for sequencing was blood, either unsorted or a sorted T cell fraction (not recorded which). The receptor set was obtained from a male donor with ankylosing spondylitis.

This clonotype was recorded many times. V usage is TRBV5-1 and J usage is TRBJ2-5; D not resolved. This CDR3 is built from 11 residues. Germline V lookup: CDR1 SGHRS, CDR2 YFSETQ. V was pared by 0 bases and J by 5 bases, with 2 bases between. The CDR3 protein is CASSLDETQYF. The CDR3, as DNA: TGCGCCAGCAGCTTGGACGAGACCCAGTACTTC.

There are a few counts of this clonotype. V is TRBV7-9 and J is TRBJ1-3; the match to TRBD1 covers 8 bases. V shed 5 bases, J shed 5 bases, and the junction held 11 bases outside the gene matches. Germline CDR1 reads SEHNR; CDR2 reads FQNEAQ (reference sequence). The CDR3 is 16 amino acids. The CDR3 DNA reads TGTGCCAGCAGCACGACAGGGGCTAGATCGCGAAACACCATATATTTT. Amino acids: CASSTTGARSRNTIYF.

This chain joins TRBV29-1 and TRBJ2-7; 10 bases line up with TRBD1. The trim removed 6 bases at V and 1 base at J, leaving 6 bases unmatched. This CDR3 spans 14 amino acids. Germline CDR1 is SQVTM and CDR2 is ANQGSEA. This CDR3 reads CSVAGTGVSYEQYF. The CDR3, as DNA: TGCAGCGTAGCCGGGACAGGGGTTTCCTACGAGCAGTACTTC.

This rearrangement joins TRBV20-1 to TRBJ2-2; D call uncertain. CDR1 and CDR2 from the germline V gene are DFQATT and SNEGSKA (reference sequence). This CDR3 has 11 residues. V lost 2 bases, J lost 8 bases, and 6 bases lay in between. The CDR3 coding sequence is TGCAGTGCTAGAACTGGGGGGGAGCTGTTTTTT. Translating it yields CSARTGGELFF.

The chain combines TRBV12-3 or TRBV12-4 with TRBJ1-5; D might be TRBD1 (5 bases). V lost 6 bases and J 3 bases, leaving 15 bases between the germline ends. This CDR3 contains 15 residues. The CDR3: CASSPGGALNQPQHF. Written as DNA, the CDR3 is TGTGCCAGCAGCCCTGGAGGGGCCCTCAATCAGCCCCAGCATTTT.

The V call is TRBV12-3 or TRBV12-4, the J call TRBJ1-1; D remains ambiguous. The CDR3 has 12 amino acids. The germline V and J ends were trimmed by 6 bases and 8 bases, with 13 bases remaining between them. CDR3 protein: CASSPRTAEAFF. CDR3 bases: TGTGCCAGCAGCCCTAGGACCGCGGAAGCTTTCTTT.